This passage covers 26 T cell receptor beta chains from one sample sequenced in a study of blood T cell repertoires in COVID-19 (TCRdb year 2020). Libraries were prepared through the immunoSEQ multiplex PCR assay. Held by TCRdb, this immuneACCESS table contains in-frame sequences only and omits some clones. Under half of the omission traces to an unresolved V gene where checked; the cause of the rest is unknown. Recorded for this sample are under 300,000 clones; 83% of them occurred a single time. The ten largest account for roughly 9.4% of the sample. The specimen was peripheral blood. These receptors came from a woman aged 45 to 65 who had recovered from COVID-19.

The rearrangement links TRBV18 to TRBJ2-3, with a possible D match to TRBD1 (6 bases). Trimming left V 2 bases short and J 5 bases short, with 17 bases between. CDR1 KGHSH and CDR2 LQKENI come from the germline V gene. The CDR3 runs 16 residues. CDR3 nucleotide sequence: TGTGCCAGCTCACCAACAGGGTCGGGGAACGGAGATACGCAGTATTTT. It encodes CASSPTGSGNGDTQYF.

The genes are TRBV19 and TRBJ2-3; TRBD1 might be the D (5 bases). V shed 5 bases and J shed 4 bases, with 10 bases lying between them. The CDR3 sequence is 13 residues long. Germline assignment: CDR1 LNHDA and CDR2 SQIVND (reference sequence). This chain's CDR3 is CASSWAGPDTQYF. The CDR3 DNA is TGTGCCAGTAGTTGGGCAGGGCCAGATACGCAGTATTTT.

This clone was observed a handful of times. J is TRBJ2-5 and V is TRBV14, with 7 positions matching TRBD2. The germline V gene has CDR1 SGHDN and CDR2 FVKESK. The CDR3 runs 14 residues. With V trimmed by 1 base and J by 7 bases, 6 bases remained unmatched. The CDR3 DNA follows: TGTGCCAGCAGCCAAGTATCAGGCGGGGGGACCCAGTACTTC. As protein: CASSQVSGGGTQYF.

This clone appeared a single time. The CDR3 region is CASSFSENTEAFF. In DNA form, the CDR3 reads TGTGCCAGCAGCTTCTCAGAGAACACTGAAGCTTTCTTT. The chain has TRBV11-3 and TRBJ1-1; unclear D gene. Germline V gene sequence: CDR1 SGHNT, CDR2 YENEEA. The CDR3 has 13 amino acids. With 3 bases removed from V and 1 base from J, the gap between germline ends came to 6 bases.

V usage is TRBV10-2 and J usage is TRBJ2-2, with D possibly matching TRBD2 (6 bases). This CDR3 has 13 amino acids. Germline V gene lookup returns CDR1 WSHSY and CDR2 SAAADI. Trimming took off 7 bases at V and 3 bases at J, with 9 bases between the two ends. The CDR3: CASTRGYTGELFF. CDR3 bases: TGCGCCAGCACGCGGGGTTACACCGGGGAGCTGTTTTTT.

The chain is built from TRBV10-3 and TRBJ1-1; weak D call: TRBD1 (6 bases). The V end lost 6 bases, the J end lost 3 bases, and 11 bases lay between the germline ends. The CDR3 length is 13 residues. The germline CDR1 and CDR2 sequences are ENHRY and SYGVKD. The CDR3 is CAISGQFDTEAFF. In DNA form, the CDR3 reads TGTGCCATCAGCGGACAGTTTGACACTGAAGCTTTCTTT.

This sequence joins TRBV7-9 and TRBJ2-3, with 10 nucleotides matching TRBD2. The CDR3 runs to 16 residues. The trim removed 1 base at V and 3 bases at J, leaving 4 bases unmatched. Germline V gene sequence: CDR1 SEHNR, CDR2 FQNEAQ (reference sequence). CDR3 bases: TGTGCCAGCAGCTTAGGAGCGGGGGGGTCGACAGATACGCAGTATTTT. This translates into CASSLGAGGSTDTQYF.

This clone has only one observation. This chain connects TRBV6-1 to TRBJ1-3; 9 nucleotides agree with TRBD1. V lost 4 bases and J lost 0; bases outside the gene matches: 13. CDR1 and CDR2 (germline): MNHNS, SASEGT. This CDR3 comprises 19 residues. The CDR3 DNA is TGTGCCAGCAGTGGCCCGGGACAGGGCCCCAGAAGCTCTGGAAACACCATATATTTT. The encoded protein is CASSGPGQGPRSSGNTIYF.

In its sample, this clone was seen once. This chain connects TRBV6-4 to TRBJ2-3; unclear D gene. Germline lookup yields CDR1 MRHNA and CDR2 SNTAGT. V was shortened by 1 base and J by 2 bases, with 13 bases between the two germline ends. The CDR3 has 16 amino acids. CDR3 DNA sequence: TGTGCCAGCAGTGACTTCTCTATTAACCCCACAGATACGCAGTATTTT. Translating gives CASSDFSINPTDTQYF.

The chain couples TRBV3-1 (or the pseudogene TRBV3-2) to TRBJ2-4; TRBD2 matches 8 bases. The V segment lost 2 bases and the J segment 0 bases; nucleotides outside the gene matches: 6. This CDR3 comprises 17 residues. CDR1 and CDR2 (germline): LGHDT, YNNKEL (reference sequence). CDR3 amino acids: CASSQFTSGLAKNIQYF. In nucleotides, the CDR3 is TGTGCCAGCAGCCAATTTACTAGCGGATTAGCCAAAAACATTCAGTACTTC.

V is TRBV7-2 and J is TRBJ2-5; TRBD1 agrees at 10 bases. Per the germline V gene, CDR1 is SGHTA and CDR2 is FQGNSA. The CDR3 extends over 15 amino acids. V shed 5 bases and J 5 bases; nucleotides not matched to a gene: 8. The CDR3 here is CASSTRQGAMETQYF. The CDR3 DNA sequence: TGTGCCAGCAGCACAAGACAGGGGGCCATGGAGACCCAGTACTTC.

The chain recombines TRBV6-5 with TRBJ2-7, with 9 positions matching TRBD1. The CDR3 runs 14 residues. The ends lost 4 bases at V and 4 bases at J; junction bases unmatched: 5. From germline, CDR1 is MNHEY and CDR2 SVGAGI. CDR3 sequence: CASSWGTGPYEQYF. The CDR3 DNA reads as TGTGCCAGCAGTTGGGGGACAGGGCCATACGAGCAGTACTTC.

This clone was observed once. The chain employs TRBV28 and TRBJ2-3, with 7 bases lining up with TRBD2. Trimming cost V 6 bases and J 6 bases; bases outside gene matches: 9. The CDR3 is made up of 14 amino acids. CDR1 is MDHEN and CDR2 is SYDVKM in the germline V gene. Here the CDR3 reads CASSLGLPWDTQYF. CDR3 sequence (DNA): TGTGCCAGCAGCCTGGGACTACCCTGGGATACGCAGTATTTT.

The rearrangement links TRBV6-1 to TRBJ2-7; possibly TRBD2 for D (6 bases). The germline V gene encodes CDR1 MNHNS and CDR2 SASEGT. V was cut by 0 bases and J by 3 bases, with 15 bases left in between. The CDR3 is 16 residues long. CDR3 loop: CASSEALGGSRYEQYF. CDR3 sequence (DNA): TGTGCCAGCAGTGAAGCGCTAGGAGGGAGCCGCTACGAGCAGTACTTC.

V is TRBV4-1 and J is TRBJ2-7, with unresolved D. Germline V gene sequence: CDR1 MGHRA, CDR2 YSYEKL. The V gene lost 4 bases and the J gene lost 4 bases, with 5 bases spanning the gap. The CDR3 has 11 amino acids. The CDR3 bases are TGCGCCAGCAGCCGACAATACGAGCAGTACTTC. It specifies CASSRQYEQYF.

The genes are TRBV11-3 and TRBJ2-3, with 8 bases that match TRBD1. V lost 5 bases and J lost 5; bases outside the gene matches: 9. This CDR3 is built from 15 residues. CDR1 and CDR2 (germline): SGHNT, YENEEA. The CDR3 sequence is CASSPPAGGKDTQYF. CDR3 DNA: TGTGCCAGCAGCCCCCCCGCAGGGGGCAAAGATACGCAGTATTTT. Full variable domain (remainder filled in from reference TRBV11-3 and TRBJ2-3): EAGVVQSPRYKIIEKKQPVAFWCNPISGHNTLYWYLQNLGQGPELLIRYENEEAVDDSQLPKDRFSAERLKGVDSTLKIQPAELGDSAVYLCASSPPAGGKDTQYFGPGTRLTVL.

The V gene is TRBV30, the J gene TRBJ2-1; 12 bases align to TRBD2. Germline-derived CDR1 and CDR2 are GTSNPN and SVGIG (reference sequence). This CDR3 region has 14 residues. V was clipped by 5 bases and J by 12 bases; unmatched bases: 11. The chain's CDR3 is CAWVEGATSGGQFF. The CDR3 nucleotides are TGTGCCTGGGTGGAAGGTGCGACTAGCGGGGGGCAGTTCTTC.

The chain employs TRBV29-1 and TRBJ1-4; 8 bases match TRBD1. V shed 7 bases, J shed 8 bases, and the junction held 6 bases outside the gene matches. Germline V CDR1 and CDR2: SQVTM, ANQGSEA. There are 12 residues in the CDR3. This CDR3 reads CSARGRAEKLFF. CDR3 DNA: TGCAGCGCCAGGGGGCGAGCGGAAAAACTGTTTTTT. The whole variable domain, remainder taken from reference TRBV29-1 and TRBJ1-4, is SAVISQKPSRDICQRGTSLTIQCQVDSQVTMMFWYRQQPGQSLTLIATANQGSEATYESGFVIDKFPISRPNLTFSTLTVSNMSPEDSSIYLCSARGRAEKLFFGSGTQLSVL.

This chain uses TRBV5-6 with TRBJ2-7; 10 bases are shared with TRBD2. V lost 2 bases, J lost 7 bases, and 3 bases stayed unmatched. In germline, CDR1 is SGHDT, CDR2 YYEEEE. The CDR3 extends over 13 amino acids. The CDR3 DNA sequence: TGTGCCAGCAGCTTTGGACTAGCGGAAGAGCAGTACTTC. Translated: CASSFGLAEEQYF.

This clone was observed a handful of times. The CDR3, as DNA: TGTGCCAGCAGGCGGCCTGCTAATGAAAAACTGTTTTTT. Amino acids: CASRRPANEKLFF. The chain couples TRBV12-3 or TRBV12-4 to TRBJ1-4; D is uncertain. This CDR3 comprises 13 residues. V was cut by 6 bases and J by 3 bases, with 8 bases left in between.

This rearrangement joins TRBV11-1 to TRBJ1-1; D unresolved. Trimming left V 1 base short and J 0 bases short, with 6 bases between. Germline V lookup: CDR1 SGHAT, CDR2 FQDESV (reference sequence). The CDR3 length is 14 residues. This chain's CDR3 is CASSLEQMNTEAFF. The CDR3 nucleotides are TGTGCCAGCAGCTTAGAACAGATGAACACTGAAGCTTTCTTT. The whole variable domain, filled in from reference TRBV11-1 and TRBJ1-1, reads EAEVAQSPRYKITEKSQAVAFWCDPISGHATLYWYRQILGQGPELLVQFQDESVVDDSQLPKDRFSAERLKGVDSTLKIQPAELGDSAMYLCASSLEQMNTEAFFGQGTRLTVV.

The chain joins TRBV18 to TRBJ2-2; unclear D gene. Trimming took off 6 bases at V and 2 bases at J, with 4 bases between the two ends. In germline, CDR1 is KGHSH, CDR2 LQKENI. CDR3 size: 12 residues. DNA for the CDR3: TGTGCCAGCTCGTCAAACACCGGGGAGCTGTTTTTT. This codes for CASSSNTGELFF. The full variable domain, in which reference TRBV18 and TRBJ2-2 provide the parts outside the CDR3, is NAGVMQNPRHLVRRRGQEARLRCSPMKGHSHVYWYRQLPEEGLKFMVYLQKENIIDESGMPKERFSAEFPKEGPSILRIQQVVRGDSAAYFCASSSNTGELFFGEGSRLTVL.

This chain joins TRBV18 and TRBJ2-3; 8 bases agree with TRBD1. The germline gives CDR1 KGHSH, CDR2 LQKENI. V gave up 8 bases and J gave up 6 bases; unmatched junction bases: 7. The length of the CDR3 is 13 residues. This CDR3 reads CASLGQGWDTQYF. CDR3 coding DNA: TGTGCCAGCCTAGGACAGGGATGGGATACGCAGTATTTT.

The table lists this clone with a count of one. The chain recombines TRBV28 with TRBJ2-2; possibly TRBD2 for D (6 bases). The CDR3 contains 15 residues. The germline V gene encodes CDR1 MDHEN and CDR2 SYDVKM. V was trimmed by 6 bases and J by 6 bases, leaving 17 bases between them. The CDR3: CASRNNPGLAGELFF. CDR3 DNA: TGTGCCAGCAGGAATAACCCGGGACTCGCCGGGGAGCTGTTTTTT. Based on the CDR3 plus reference TRBV28 and TRBJ2-2, the full variable domain is DVKVTQSSRYLVKRTGEKVFLECVQDMDHENMFWYRQDPGLGLRLIYFSYDVKMKEKGDIPEGYSVSREKKERFSLILESASTNQTSMYLCASRNNPGLAGELFFGEGSRLTVL.

This chain links TRBV25-1 with TRBJ1-3, with 8 nucleotides matching TRBD1. Germline CDR1 MGHDK, CDR2 SYGVNS. V lost 6 bases, J lost 1 base, and 2 bases stayed unmatched. There are 14 residues in the CDR3. CDR3 sequence: CASSQGASGNTIYF. As DNA, the CDR3 is TGTGCCAGCAGCCAGGGGGCATCTGGAAACACCATATATTTT.

Ten or more counts support this clone. This same CDR3 is encoded by further DNA sequences in the sample. V is TRBV7-2 and J is TRBJ1-2; D unclear. With 4 bases removed from V and 4 bases from J, the gap between germline ends came to 13 bases. CDR1 and CDR2 from the germline V gene are SGHTA and FQGNSA. This CDR3 has 14 amino acids. In DNA form, the CDR3 reads TGTGCCAGCAGCTCATCGGGTGGATCCTATGGCTACACCTTC. Amino acid sequence: CASSSSGGSYGYTF. The full variable domain, in which reference TRBV7-2 and TRBJ1-2 provide the parts outside the CDR3, is GAGVSQSPSNKVTEKGKDVELRCDPISGHTALYWYRQSLGQGLEFLIYFQGNSAPDKSGLPSDRFSAERTGGSVSTLTIQRTQQEDSAVYLCASSSSGGSYGYTFGSGTRLTVV.